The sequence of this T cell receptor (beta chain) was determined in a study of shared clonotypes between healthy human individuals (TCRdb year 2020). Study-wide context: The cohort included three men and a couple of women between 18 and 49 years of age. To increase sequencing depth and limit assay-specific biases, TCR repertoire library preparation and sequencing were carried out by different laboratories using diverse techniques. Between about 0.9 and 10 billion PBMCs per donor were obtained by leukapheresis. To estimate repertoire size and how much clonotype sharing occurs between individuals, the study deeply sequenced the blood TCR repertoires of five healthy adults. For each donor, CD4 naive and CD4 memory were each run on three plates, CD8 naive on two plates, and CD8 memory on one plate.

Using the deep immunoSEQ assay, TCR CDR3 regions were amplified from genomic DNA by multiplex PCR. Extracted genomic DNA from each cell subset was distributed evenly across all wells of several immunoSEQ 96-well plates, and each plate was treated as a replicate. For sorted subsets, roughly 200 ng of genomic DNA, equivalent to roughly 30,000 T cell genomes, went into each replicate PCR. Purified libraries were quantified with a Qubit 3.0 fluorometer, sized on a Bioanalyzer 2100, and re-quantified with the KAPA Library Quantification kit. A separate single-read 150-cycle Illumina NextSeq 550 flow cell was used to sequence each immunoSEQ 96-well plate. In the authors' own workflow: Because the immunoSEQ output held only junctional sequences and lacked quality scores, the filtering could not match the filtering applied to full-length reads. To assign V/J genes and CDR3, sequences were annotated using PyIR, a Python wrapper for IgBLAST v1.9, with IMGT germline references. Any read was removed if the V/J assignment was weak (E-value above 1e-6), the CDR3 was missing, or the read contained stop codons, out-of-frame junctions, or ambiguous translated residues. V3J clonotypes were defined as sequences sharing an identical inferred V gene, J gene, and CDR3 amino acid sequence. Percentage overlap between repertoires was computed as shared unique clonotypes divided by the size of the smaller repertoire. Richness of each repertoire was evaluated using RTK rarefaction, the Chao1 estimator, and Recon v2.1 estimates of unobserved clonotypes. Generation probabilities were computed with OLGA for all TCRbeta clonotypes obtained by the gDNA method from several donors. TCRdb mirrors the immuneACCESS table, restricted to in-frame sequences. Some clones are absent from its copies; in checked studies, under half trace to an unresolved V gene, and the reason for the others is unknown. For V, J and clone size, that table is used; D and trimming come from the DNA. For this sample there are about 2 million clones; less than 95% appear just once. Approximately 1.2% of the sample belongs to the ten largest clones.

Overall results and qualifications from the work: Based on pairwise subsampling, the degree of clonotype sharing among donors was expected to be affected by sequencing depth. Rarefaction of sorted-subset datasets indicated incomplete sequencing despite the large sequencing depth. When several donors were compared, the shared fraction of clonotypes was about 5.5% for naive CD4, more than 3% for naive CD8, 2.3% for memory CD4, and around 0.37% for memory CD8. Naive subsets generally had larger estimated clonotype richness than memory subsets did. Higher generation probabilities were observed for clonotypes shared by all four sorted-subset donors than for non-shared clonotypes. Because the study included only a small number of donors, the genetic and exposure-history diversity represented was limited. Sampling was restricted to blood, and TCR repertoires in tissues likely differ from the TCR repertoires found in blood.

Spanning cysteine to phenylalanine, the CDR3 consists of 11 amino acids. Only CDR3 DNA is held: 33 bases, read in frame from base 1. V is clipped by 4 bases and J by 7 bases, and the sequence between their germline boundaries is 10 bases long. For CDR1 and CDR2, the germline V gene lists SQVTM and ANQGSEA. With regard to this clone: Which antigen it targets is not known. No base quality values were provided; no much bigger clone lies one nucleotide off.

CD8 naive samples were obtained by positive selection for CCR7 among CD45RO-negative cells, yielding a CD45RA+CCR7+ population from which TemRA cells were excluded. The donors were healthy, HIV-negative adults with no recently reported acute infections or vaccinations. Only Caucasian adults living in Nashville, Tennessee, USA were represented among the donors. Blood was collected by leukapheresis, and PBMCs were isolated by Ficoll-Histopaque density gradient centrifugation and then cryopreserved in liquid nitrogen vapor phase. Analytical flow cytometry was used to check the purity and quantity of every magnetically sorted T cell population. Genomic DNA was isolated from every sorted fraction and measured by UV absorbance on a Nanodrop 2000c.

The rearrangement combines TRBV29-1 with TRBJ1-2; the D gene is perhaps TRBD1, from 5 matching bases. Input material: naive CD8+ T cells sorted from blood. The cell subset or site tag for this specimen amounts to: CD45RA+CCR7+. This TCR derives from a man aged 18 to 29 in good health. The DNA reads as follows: TGCAGCGTTGTATCGGGACCTGGCTACACCTTC. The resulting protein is CSVVSGPGYTF. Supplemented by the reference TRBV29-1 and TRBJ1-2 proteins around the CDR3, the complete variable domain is SAVISQKPSRDICQRGTSLTIQCQVDSQVTMMFWYRQQPGQSLTLIATANQGSEATYESGFVIDKFPISRPNLTFSTLTVSNMSPEDSSIYLCSVVSGPGYTFGSGTRLTVV.